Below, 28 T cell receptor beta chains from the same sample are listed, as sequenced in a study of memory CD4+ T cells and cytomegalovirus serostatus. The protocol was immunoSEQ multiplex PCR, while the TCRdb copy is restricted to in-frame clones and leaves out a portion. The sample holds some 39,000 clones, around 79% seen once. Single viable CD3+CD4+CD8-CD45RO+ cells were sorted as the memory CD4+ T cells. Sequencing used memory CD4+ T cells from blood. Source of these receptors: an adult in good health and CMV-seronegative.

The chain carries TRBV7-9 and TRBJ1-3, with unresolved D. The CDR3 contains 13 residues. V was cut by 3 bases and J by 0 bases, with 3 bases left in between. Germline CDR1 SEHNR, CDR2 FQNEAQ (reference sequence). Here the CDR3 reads CASSLSSGNTIYF. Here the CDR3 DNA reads TGTGCCAGCAGCTTGTCCTCTGGAAACACCATATATTTT.

CDR3 amino acids: CATSMRPLDQPQHF. The CDR3 nucleotides are TGTGCCACCAGCATGAGACCGTTGGATCAGCCCCAGCATTTT. The chain uses TRBV15 and TRBJ1-5; D is undetermined. The germline V gene has CDR1 LNHNV and CDR2 YYDKDF (reference sequence). With 4 bases removed from V and 5 bases from J, the gap between germline ends came to 12 bases. This CDR3 is 14 amino acids long.

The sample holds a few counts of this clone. The CDR3 nucleotides read TGCGCCAGCAGCCAAGATCCCAGGGGGAATTCACCCCTCCACTTT. Translating it yields CASSQDPRGNSPLHF. V usage is TRBV4-3 and J usage is TRBJ1-6, with TRBD1 matching 7 bases. CDR1 is LGHNA and CDR2 is YSLEER in the germline V gene. Germline trimming cut 0 bases from V and 7 bases from J; bases unmatched to any gene: 3. This CDR3 contains 15 residues.

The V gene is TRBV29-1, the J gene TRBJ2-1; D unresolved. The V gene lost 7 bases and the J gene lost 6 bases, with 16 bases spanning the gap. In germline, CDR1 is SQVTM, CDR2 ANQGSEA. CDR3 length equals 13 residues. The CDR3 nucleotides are TGCAGCGCGAGCCGGATATACGGCAATGAGCAGTTCTTC. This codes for CSASRIYGNEQFF.

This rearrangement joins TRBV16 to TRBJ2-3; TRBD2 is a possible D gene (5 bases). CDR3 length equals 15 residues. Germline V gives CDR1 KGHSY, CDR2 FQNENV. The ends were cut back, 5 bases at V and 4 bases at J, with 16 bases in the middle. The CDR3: CASSFPGFSADTQYF. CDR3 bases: TGTGCCAGCAGCTTTCCGGGATTTAGCGCAGATACGCAGTATTTT. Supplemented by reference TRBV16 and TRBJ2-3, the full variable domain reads GEEVAQTPKHLVRGEGQKAKLYCAPIKGHSYVFWYQQVLKNEFKFLISFQNENVFDETGMPKERFSAKCLPNSPCSLEIQATKLEDSAVYFCASSFPGFSADTQYFGPGTRLTVL.

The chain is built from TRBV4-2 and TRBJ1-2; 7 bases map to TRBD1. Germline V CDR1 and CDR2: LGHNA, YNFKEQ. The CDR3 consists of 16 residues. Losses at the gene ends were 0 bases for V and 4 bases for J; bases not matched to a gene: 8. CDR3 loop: CASSQDPTGFSYGYTF. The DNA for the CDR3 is TGTGCCAGCAGCCAAGACCCGACAGGGTTCAGCTATGGCTACACCTTC.

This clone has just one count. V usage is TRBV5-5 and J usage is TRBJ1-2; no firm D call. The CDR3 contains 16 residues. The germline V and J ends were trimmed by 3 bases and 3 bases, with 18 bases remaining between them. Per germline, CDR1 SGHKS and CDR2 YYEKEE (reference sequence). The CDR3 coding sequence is TGTGCCAGCAGCTCGGGTCCGGAGGAACCCTACTATGGCTACACCTTC. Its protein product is CASSSGPEEPYYGYTF.

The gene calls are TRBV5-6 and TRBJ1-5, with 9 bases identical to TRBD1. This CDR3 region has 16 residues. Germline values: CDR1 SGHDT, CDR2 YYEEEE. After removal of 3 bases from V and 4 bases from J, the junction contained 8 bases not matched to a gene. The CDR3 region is CASSSIRGQGNQPQHF. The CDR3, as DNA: TGTGCCAGCAGCTCCATCCGGGGACAGGGTAATCAGCCCCAGCATTTT.

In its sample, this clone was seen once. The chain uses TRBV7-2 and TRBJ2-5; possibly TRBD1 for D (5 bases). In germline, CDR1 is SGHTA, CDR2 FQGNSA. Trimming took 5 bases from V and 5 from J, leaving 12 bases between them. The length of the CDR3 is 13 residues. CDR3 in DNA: TGTGCCAGCAGCCCAGGGATAAGGGAGACCCAGTACTTC. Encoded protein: CASSPGIRETQYF. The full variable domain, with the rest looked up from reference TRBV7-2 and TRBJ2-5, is GAGVSQSPSNKVTEKGKDVELRCDPISGHTALYWYRQSLGQGLEFLIYFQGNSAPDKSGLPSDRFSAERTGGSVSTLTIQRTQQEDSAVYLCASSPGIRETQYFGPGTRLLVL.

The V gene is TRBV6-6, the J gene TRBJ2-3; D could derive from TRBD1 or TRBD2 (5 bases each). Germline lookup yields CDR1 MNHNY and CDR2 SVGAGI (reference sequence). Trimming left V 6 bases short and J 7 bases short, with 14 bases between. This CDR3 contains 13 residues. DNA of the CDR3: TGTGCCAGCAGCCCCCGGGGCGCGAATACGCAGTATTTT. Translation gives CASSPRGANTQYF.

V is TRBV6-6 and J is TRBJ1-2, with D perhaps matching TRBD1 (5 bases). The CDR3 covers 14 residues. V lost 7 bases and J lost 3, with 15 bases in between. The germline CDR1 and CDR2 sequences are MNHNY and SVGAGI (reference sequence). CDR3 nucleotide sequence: TGTGCCAGCACCCCCCAGGGCGTCGACTATGGCTACACCTTC. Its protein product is CASTPQGVDYGYTF.

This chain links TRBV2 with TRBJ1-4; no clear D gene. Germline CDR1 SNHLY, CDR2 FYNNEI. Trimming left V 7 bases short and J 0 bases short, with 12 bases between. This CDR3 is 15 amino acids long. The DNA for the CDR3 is TGTGCCAGCAATGGTGGGGTTGCAACTAATGAAAAACTGTTTTTT. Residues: CASNGGVATNEKLFF. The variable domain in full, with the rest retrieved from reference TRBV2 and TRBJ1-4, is EPEVTQTPSHQVTQMGQEVILRCVPISNHLYFYWYRQILGQKVEFLVSFYNNEISEKSEIFDDQFSVERPDGSNFTLKIRSTKLEDSAMYFCASNGGVATNEKLFFGSGTQLSVL.

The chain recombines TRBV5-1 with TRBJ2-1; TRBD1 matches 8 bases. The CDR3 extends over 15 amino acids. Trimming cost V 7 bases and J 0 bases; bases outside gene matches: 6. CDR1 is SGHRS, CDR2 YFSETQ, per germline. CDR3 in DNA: TGCGCCAGCGGACAGGGAGGAGGCTCCTACAATGAGCAGTTCTTC. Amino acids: CASGQGGGSYNEQFF.

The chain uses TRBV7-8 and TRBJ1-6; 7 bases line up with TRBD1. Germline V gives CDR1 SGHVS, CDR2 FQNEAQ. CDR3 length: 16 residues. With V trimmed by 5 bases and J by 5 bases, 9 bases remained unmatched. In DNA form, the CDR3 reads TGTGCCAGCAGCCACAGGGGAACGGTTAATAATTCACCCCTCCACTTT. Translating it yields CASSHRGTVNNSPLHF.

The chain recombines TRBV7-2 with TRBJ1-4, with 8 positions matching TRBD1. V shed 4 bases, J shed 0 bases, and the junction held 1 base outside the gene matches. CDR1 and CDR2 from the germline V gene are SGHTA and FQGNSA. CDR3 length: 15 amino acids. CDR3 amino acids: CASSSRGPTNEKLFF. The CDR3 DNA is TGTGCCAGCAGCTCCAGGGGGCCAACTAATGAAAAACTGTTTTTT.

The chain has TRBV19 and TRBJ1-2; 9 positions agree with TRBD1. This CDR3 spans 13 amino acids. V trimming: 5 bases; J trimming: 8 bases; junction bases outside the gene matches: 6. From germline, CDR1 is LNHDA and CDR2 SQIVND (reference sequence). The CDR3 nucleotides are TGTGCCAGTAGTGTTAGGGACAGGGAGGGCTACACCTTC. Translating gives CASSVRDREGYTF.

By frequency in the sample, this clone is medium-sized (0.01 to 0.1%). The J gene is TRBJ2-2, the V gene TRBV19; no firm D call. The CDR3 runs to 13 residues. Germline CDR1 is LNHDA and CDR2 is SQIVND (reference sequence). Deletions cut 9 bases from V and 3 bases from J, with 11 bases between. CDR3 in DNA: TGTGCCAGCTCCAAACAGTACACCGGGGAGCTGTTTTTT. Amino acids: CASSKQYTGELFF.

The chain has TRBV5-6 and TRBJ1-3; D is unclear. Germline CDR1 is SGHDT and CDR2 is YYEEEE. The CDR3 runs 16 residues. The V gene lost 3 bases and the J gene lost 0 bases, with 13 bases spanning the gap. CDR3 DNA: TGTGCCAGCAGCTCCGACGGGAGCTCCTCTGGAAACACCATATATTTT. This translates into CASSSDGSSSGNTIYF. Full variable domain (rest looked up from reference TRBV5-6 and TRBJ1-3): DAGVTQSPTHLIKTRGQQVTLRCSPKSGHDTVSWYQQALGQGPQFIFQYYEEEERQRGNFPDRFSGHQFPNYSSELNVNALLLGDSALYLCASSSDGSSSGNTIYFGEGSWLTVV.

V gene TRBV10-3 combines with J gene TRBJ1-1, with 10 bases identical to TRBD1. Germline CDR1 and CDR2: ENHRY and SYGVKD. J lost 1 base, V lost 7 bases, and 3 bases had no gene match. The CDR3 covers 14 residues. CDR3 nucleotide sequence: TGTGCCATCAAGGGACAGGGGCCGAACACTGAAGCTTTCTTT. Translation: CAIKGQGPNTEAFF.

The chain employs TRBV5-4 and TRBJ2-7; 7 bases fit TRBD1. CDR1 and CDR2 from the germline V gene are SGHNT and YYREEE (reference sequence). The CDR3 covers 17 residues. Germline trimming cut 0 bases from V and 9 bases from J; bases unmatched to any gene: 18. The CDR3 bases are TGTGCCAGCAGCTTGGGACAGGGTGGCCCCGGCAGGATGGTGCAGTACTTC. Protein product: CASSLGQGGPGRMVQYF.

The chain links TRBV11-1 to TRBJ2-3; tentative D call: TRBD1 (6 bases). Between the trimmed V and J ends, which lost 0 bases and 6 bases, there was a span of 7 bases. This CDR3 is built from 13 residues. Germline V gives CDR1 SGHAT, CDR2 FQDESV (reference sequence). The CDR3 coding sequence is TGTGCCAGCAGCTTAGCGAGGGGGGATACGCAGTATTTT. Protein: CASSLARGDTQYF.

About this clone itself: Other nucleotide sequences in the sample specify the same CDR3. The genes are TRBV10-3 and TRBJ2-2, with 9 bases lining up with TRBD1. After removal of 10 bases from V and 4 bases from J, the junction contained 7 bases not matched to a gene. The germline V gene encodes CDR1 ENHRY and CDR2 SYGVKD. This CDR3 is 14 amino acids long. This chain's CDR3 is CASRDREGTGELFF. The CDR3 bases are TGTGCCAGTAGGGACAGGGAGGGCACCGGGGAGCTGTTTTTT.

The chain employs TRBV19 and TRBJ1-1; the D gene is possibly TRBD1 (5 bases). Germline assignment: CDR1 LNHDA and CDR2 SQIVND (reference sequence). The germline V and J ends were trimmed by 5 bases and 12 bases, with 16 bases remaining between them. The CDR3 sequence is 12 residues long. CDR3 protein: CASSGGRQLTFF. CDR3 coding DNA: TGTGCCAGTAGTGGCGGGCGACAGTTGACTTTCTTT. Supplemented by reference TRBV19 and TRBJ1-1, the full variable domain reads DGGITQSPKYLFRKEGQNVTLSCEQNLNHDAMYWYRQDPGQGLRLIYYSQIVNDFQKGDIAEGYSVSREKKESFPLTVTSAQKNPTAFYLCASSGGRQLTFFGQGTRLTVV.

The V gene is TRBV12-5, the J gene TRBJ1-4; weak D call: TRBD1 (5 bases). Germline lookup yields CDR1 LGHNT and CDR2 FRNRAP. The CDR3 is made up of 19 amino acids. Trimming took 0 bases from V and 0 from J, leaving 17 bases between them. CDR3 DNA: TGTGCTAGTGGTTTGGTACCATTAGGGGTTATTGCAACTAATGAAAAACTGTTTTTT. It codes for CASGLVPLGVIATNEKLFF.

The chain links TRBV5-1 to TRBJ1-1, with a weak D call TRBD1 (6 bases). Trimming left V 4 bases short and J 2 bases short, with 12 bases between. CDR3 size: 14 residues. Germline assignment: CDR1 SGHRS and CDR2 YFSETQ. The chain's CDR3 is CASSLRTANTEAFF. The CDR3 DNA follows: TGCGCCAGCAGCCTACGGACAGCAAACACTGAAGCTTTCTTT.

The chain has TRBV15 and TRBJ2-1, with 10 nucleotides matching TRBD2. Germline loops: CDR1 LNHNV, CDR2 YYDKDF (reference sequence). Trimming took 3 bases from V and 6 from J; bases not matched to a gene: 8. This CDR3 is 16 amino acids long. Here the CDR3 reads CATSSASGGRGNEQFF. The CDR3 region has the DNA TGTGCCACCAGCAGTGCTAGCGGGGGACGGGGCAATGAGCAGTTCTTC.

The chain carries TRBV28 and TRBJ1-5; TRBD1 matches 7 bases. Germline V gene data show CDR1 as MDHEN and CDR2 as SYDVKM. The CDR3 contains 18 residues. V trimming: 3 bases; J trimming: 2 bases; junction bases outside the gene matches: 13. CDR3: CASSFPETGRRGNQPQHF. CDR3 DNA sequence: TGTGCCAGCAGTTTCCCCGAGACAGGGAGGAGGGGCAATCAGCCCCAGCATTTT.

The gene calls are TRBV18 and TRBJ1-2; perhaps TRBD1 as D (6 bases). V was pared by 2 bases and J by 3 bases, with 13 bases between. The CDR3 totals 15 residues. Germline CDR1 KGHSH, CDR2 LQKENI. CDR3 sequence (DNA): TGTGCCAGCTCACCAGAGGGGGGCAAGGACTATGGCTACACCTTC. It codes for CASSPEGGKDYGYTF.